The next 14 T cell receptor beta chains were all read from a single sample in a study of cytomegalovirus exposure and HLA in healthy donors. 13 Jbeta primers and 60 Vbeta primers were used for the PCR. Repertoires were generated with immunoSEQ multiplex PCR, while TCRdb's copy carries only in-frame clones and drops some. Counted here are about 120,000 clones, roughly 80% occurring once; the ten biggest clones make up roughly 1.5%. Sequences were obtained from PBMCs. The receptors shown here come from a woman between 18 and 30 years old in good health and CMV-seronegative.

The rearrangement joins TRBV27 to TRBJ1-1, with D possibly TRBD1 on 5 matching bases. Germline lookup yields CDR1 MNHEY and CDR2 SMNVEV (reference sequence). This CDR3 comprises 13 residues. The ends were cut back, 7 bases at V and 5 bases at J, with 14 bases in the middle. CDR3 coding DNA: TGTGCCAGCAACCTGATACGGGGGACTGAAGCTTTCTTT. Residues: CASNLIRGTEAFF.

This sequence joins TRBV30 and TRBJ2-3; 9 bases agree with TRBD2. CDR3 size: 17 residues. With 5 bases clipped from V and 2 bases from J, the junction kept 14 bases outside the gene matches. Germline V gene lookup returns CDR1 GTSNPN and CDR2 SVGIG (reference sequence). CDR3 amino acids: CAWARGRLAGNTDTQYF. CDR3 in DNA: TGTGCCTGGGCTCGGGGGCGCCTAGCGGGGAACACAGATACGCAGTATTTT.

In this sample, this clone turned up once. J is TRBJ1-1 and V is TRBV5-6, with D uncertain. The germline V gene has CDR1 SGHDT and CDR2 YYEEEE. V was clipped by 0 bases and J by 4 bases, with 16 bases between them. The CDR3 is 16 amino acids. For the CDR3, the DNA is TGTGCCAGCAGCTTGGGGGCGGGAATGGCTGGCACTGAAGCTTTCTTT. Its translation is CASSLGAGMAGTEAFF.

The chain links TRBV2 to TRBJ1-3; D ambiguous. V lost 8 bases to trimming and J lost 4 bases, with 12 bases between them. The CDR3 contains 13 residues. Per germline, CDR1 SNHLY and CDR2 FYNNEI. DNA of the CDR3: TGTGCCAGCTTTGGAGGGTGGGGAAACACCATATATTTT. Translated: CASFGGWGNTIYF.

The V gene is TRBV30, the J gene TRBJ1-5; no clear D. Germline CDR1 and CDR2: GTSNPN and SVGIG (reference sequence). CDR3 size: 14 residues. Trimming stripped 0 bases from V and 3 bases from J, with 9 bases between. The CDR3 loop is CAWSVQSVNQPQHF. The CDR3 region has the DNA TGTGCCTGGAGTGTACAGTCCGTCAATCAGCCCCAGCATTTT. The full variable domain, in which reference TRBV30 and TRBJ1-5 provide the parts outside the CDR3, is SQTIHQWPATLVQPVGSPLSLECTVEGTSNPNLYWYRQAAGRGLQLLFYSVGIGQISSEVPQNLSASRPQDRQFILSSKKLLLSDSGFYLCAWSVQSVNQPQHFGDGTRLSIL.

This clone was seen a few times. This sequence joins TRBV6-5 and TRBJ2-7; TRBD1 matches at 7 bases. The germline V gene encodes CDR1 MNHEY and CDR2 SVGAGI. V lost 0 bases, J lost 2 bases, and 4 bases stayed unmatched. The CDR3 is 15 residues long. The CDR3: CASSYSWTGPYEQYF. CDR3 sequence (DNA): TGTGCCAGCAGTTACTCGTGGACAGGTCCCTACGAGCAGTACTTC.

This clone was seen just once. The chain combines TRBV11-2 with TRBJ1-4; perhaps TRBD1 as D (5 bases). The CDR3 extends over 14 amino acids. Trimming pared 5 bases from V and 10 bases from J, leaving 17 bases between. Germline CDR1 reads SGHAT; CDR2 reads FQNNGV. As DNA, the CDR3 is TGTGCCAGCAGCCCGGCTGGGGGGGTGAGAAAACTGTTTTTT. Amino acid sequence: CASSPAGGVRKLFF.

V and J are TRBV7-9 and TRBJ2-1, with D perhaps TRBD2 (6 bases). Trimming shortened V by 7 bases and J by 9 bases, and 10 bases separated the two germline ends. This CDR3 is 11 amino acids long. Germline CDR1 and CDR2: SEHNR and FQNEAQ (reference sequence). Here the CDR3 reads CASNLGGEQFF. CDR3 sequence (DNA): TGTGCCAGCAACCTGGGGGGTGAGCAGTTCTTC.

On this clone: One junction end disagrees with the germline gene, perhaps due to a read error. Distinct nucleotide sequences in the sample also encode this CDR3. J is TRBJ1-4 and V is TRBV7-9; 9 bases line up with TRBD1. The CDR3 is 15 amino acids. The germline gives CDR1 SEHNR, CDR2 FQNEAQ (reference sequence). CDR3 protein: CASSPQGATNEKLFF. CDR3 bases: TGTGCCAGCAGCCCACAGGGGGCGACTAATGAAAAGCTGTTTTTT.

This rearrangement joins TRBV30 to TRBJ1-5, with 8 positions matching TRBD1. The CDR3 is 13 residues long. The V gene's germline CDR1 is GTSNPN and CDR2 SVGIG (reference sequence). V lost 7 bases, J lost 4 bases, and 6 bases stayed unmatched. The CDR3 here is CAYTTGANQPQHF. Written as DNA, the CDR3 is TGTGCCTACACGACAGGGGCAAATCAGCCCCAGCATTTT.

This chain links TRBV27 with TRBJ2-1; 9 bases are shared with TRBD2. The CDR3 is 17 amino acids. Unmatched junction bases numbered 13, after V lost 6 bases and J lost 4 bases. Germline CDR1 is MNHEY and CDR2 is SMNVEV (reference sequence). The CDR3 DNA reads TGTGCCAGCAGCCAACCCCGGATCGCGGGGGGGTACAATGAGCAGTTCTTC. Protein sequence: CASSQPRIAGGYNEQFF.

The genes are TRBV13 and TRBJ2-1; 7 positions match TRBD1. V lost 5 bases to trimming and J lost 4 bases; unmatched junction nucleotides: 5. Germline V gives CDR1 PRHDT, CDR2 FYEKMQ (reference sequence). The CDR3 spans 14 residues. CDR3 bases: TGTGCCAGCAGCACCGGGACAGATTACAATGAGCAGTTCTTC. Protein product: CASSTGTDYNEQFF.

The rearrangement joins TRBV5-1 to TRBJ1-5; 7 positions agree with TRBD1. The germline V gene encodes CDR1 SGHRS and CDR2 YFSETQ. The length of the CDR3 is 16 residues. With V trimmed by 4 bases and J by 3 bases, 10 bases remained unmatched. Here the CDR3 reads CASSDRQGGNNQPQHF. The CDR3 DNA sequence: TGCGCCAGCAGCGATCGTCAGGGGGGCAACAATCAGCCCCAGCATTTT.

The chain carries TRBV6-6 and TRBJ2-1; TRBD2 agrees at 12 bases. The J segment lost 5 bases and the V segment lost 6 bases, leaving 5 bases of the junction unmatched. The V gene's germline CDR1 is MNHNY and CDR2 SVGAGI (reference sequence). There are 15 residues in the CDR3. The CDR3 sequence is CASSPLAGGDNEQFF. CDR3 coding DNA: TGTGCCAGCAGCCCCCTAGCGGGGGGGGACAATGAGCAGTTCTTC.